This TCR beta chain was retrieved from a study of blood T cell repertoires in COVID-19. This CDR3 is 18 amino acids long. The trim removed 4 bases at V and 0 bases at J, leaving 9 bases unmatched. The germline gives CDR1 LGHDT, CDR2 YNNKEL (reference sequence). Produced via immunoSEQ multiplex PCR; TCRdb's table is partial and in-frame only. The sample includes 150,000 to 200,000 clones, 75% to 90% of them seen just once. Sequenced input: peripheral blood. This TCR was recovered from an elderly woman with active or convalescent COVID-19. The chain combines TRBV3-1 (or the pseudogene TRBV3-2) with TRBJ1-6; TRBD1 matches 7 bases. CDR3 bases: TGTGCCAGCAGCCTTCGACAGGGCGTTAGCTCCTATAATTCACCCCTCCACTTT. Translated, it gives CASSLRQGVSSYNSPLHF.